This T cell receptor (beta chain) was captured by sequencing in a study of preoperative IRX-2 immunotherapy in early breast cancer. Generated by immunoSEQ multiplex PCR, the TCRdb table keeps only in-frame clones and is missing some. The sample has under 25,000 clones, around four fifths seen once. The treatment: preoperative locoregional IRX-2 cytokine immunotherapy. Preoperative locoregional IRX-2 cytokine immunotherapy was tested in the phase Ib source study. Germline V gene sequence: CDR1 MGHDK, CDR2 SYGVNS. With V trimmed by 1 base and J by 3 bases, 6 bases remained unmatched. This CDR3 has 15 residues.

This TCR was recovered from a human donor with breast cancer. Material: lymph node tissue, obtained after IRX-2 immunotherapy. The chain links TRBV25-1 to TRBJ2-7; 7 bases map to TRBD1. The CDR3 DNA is TGTGCCAGCAGTGAATTAGGGACAGAGCTCTACGAGCAGTACTTC. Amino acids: CASSELGTELYEQYF.